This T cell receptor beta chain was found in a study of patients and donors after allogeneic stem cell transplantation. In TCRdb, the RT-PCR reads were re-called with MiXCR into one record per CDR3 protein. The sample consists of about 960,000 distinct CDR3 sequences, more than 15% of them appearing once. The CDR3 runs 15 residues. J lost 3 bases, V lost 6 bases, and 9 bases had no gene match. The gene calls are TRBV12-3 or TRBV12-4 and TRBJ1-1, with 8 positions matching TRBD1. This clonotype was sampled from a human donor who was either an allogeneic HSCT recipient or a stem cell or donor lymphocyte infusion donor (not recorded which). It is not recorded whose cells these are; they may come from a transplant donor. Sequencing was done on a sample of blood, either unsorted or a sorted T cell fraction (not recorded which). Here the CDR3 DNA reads TGTGCCAGCAGGCCGACAGGGGCTAAGGACACTGAAGCTTTCTTT. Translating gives CASRPTGAKDTEAFF.